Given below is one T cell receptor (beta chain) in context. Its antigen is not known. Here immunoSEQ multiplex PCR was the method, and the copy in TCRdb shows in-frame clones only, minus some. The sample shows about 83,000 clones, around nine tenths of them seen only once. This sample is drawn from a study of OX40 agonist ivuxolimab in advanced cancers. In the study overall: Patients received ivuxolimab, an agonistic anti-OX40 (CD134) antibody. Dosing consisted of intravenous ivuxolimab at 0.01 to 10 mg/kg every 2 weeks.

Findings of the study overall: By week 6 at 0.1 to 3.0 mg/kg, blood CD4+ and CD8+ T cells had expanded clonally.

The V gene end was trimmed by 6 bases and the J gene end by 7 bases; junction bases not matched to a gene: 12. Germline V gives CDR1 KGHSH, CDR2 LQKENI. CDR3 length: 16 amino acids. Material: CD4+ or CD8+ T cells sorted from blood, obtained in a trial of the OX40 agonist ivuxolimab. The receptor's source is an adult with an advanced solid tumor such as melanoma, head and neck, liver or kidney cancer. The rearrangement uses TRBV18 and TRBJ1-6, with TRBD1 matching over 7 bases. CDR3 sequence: CASSPTGRIENSPLHF. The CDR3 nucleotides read TGTGCCAGCTCCCCGACAGGGAGGATCGAAAATTCACCCCTCCACTTT.